Shown below are 2 T cell receptor beta chains from a single sample sequenced in a study of technical replicates of blood from a handful of donors (dated by TCRdb to the late 2010s). The library relied on the immunoSEQ multiplex PCR assay. TCRdb obtained this table from immuneACCESS and retained in-frame rearrangements with V and J assigned. These tables miss some clones; where compared with another copy, unresolved V genes account for less than half of the shortfall, and the remainder is unexplained. For this sample the table gives about 68,000 clones, of which about 97% were detected only once. Together, the top ten hold 0.2% to 0.3% of the sample. Sequenced sample: T cells isolated from PBMCs. These receptors were obtained from a human donor in good health.

V gene TRBV19 combines with J gene TRBJ2-2; 7 positions match TRBD2. Germline CDR1 reads LNHDA; CDR2 reads SQIVND (reference sequence). This CDR3 has 17 residues. Trimming removed 7 bases from V and 0 bases from J; junction bases left unmatched: 11. The DNA for the CDR3 is TGTGCCAGTACCATTCTTGGCGGGAGACCGAACACCGGGGAGCTGTTTTTT. Translation gives CASTILGGRPNTGELFF.

The V and J genes are TRBV28 and TRBJ2-7, with a weak D call TRBD1 (5 bases). CDR1 and CDR2 (germline): MDHEN, SYDVKM. The CDR3 consists of 13 residues. Trimming took 10 bases from V and 4 from J, leaving 17 bases between them. CDR3 amino acids: CATRGTGPYEQYF. CDR3 DNA: TGTGCCACCCGCGGAACAGGCCCTTACGAGCAGTACTTC.